What follows are 12 T cell receptor beta chains derived from one specimen sequenced in a study of pediatric ulcerative colitis. Method: immunoSEQ multiplex PCR; TCRdb's copy keeps in-frame clones and lacks some. This table has under 6,000 clones, around nine tenths appearing once. Input material: blood. These receptors were collected from a boy aged 5-17 years who was a control in a study of pediatric ulcerative colitis.

The chain joins TRBV6-5 to TRBJ2-7, with 9 positions matching TRBD2. The CDR3 has 14 residues. Germline V gene sequence: CDR1 MNHEY, CDR2 SVGAGI. V was clipped by 5 bases and J by 3 bases; unmatched bases: 5. Here the CDR3 reads CASSRREGGYEQYV. The DNA for the CDR3 is TGTGCCAGCAGTCGGCGGGAGGGGGGCTACGAGCAGTACGTC.

This clone showed up just once. This chain uses TRBV19 with TRBJ2-3; D not resolved. V lost 3 bases and J lost 1, with 5 bases in between. Germline CDR1 and CDR2: LNHDA and SQIVND (reference sequence). The CDR3 loop spans 13 amino acids. Here the CDR3 reads CASSIQGTDTQYF. The CDR3 DNA follows: TGTGCCAGTAGTATTCAGGGCACAGATACGCAGTATTTT.

The V and J genes are TRBV11-2 and TRBJ2-7, with D perhaps assigned TRBD1 or TRBD2 (5 bases each). The V end was cut by 4 bases, the J end by 2 bases, with 15 bases between. The length of the CDR3 is 15 residues. Germline CDR1 SGHAT, CDR2 FQNNGV. The CDR3 DNA follows: TGTGCCAGCAGCTCTTCCTGGGGACGGACCTACGAGCAGTACGTC. This translates into CASSSSWGRTYEQYV.

This clone was observed a single time. The rearrangement joins TRBV5-1 to TRBJ2-1; 7 bases line up with TRBD2. This CDR3 is 15 amino acids long. After removal of 2 bases from V and 6 bases from J, the junction contained 8 bases not matched to a gene. Germline lookup yields CDR1 SGHRS and CDR2 YFSETQ. The CDR3 DNA reads as TGCGCCAGCAGCTTAGATAGCGGGCTCGCCAATGAGCAGTTCTTC. Protein: CASSLDSGLANEQFF.

V and J are TRBV10-1 and TRBJ2-3; D ambiguous. The CDR3 sequence is 13 residues long. The germline V gene has CDR1 WNHNN and CDR2 SYGVQD (reference sequence). V shed 5 bases and J shed 2 bases, with 8 bases lying between them. Written as DNA, the CDR3 is TGCGCCAGCAGTCGCGGAGACACAGATACGCAGTATTTT. Amino acid sequence: CASSRGDTDTQYF.

V is TRBV25-1 and J is TRBJ1-1; D is ambiguous. The germline V gene has CDR1 MGHDK and CDR2 SYGVNS. V lost 4 bases, J lost 4 bases, and 10 bases lay in between. The CDR3 spans 13 residues. The CDR3 protein is CASSGVGPTEAFF. In nucleotides, the CDR3 is TGTGCCAGCAGTGGGGTCGGGCCCACTGAAGCTTTCTTT.

The chain joins TRBV7-3 to TRBJ2-1; the D gene is possibly TRBD1 (5 bases). CDR1 and CDR2 (germline): SGHTA, FQGTGA. Deletions cut 3 bases from V and 1 base from J, with 10 bases between. The CDR3 loop spans 15 amino acids. CDR3 sequence (DNA): TGTGCCAGCAGCTTTGGGGCAGCTTCCTACAATGAGCAGTTCTTC. It codes for CASSFGAASYNEQFF.

The chain recombines TRBV28 with TRBJ1-1; 10 bases match TRBD1. The CDR3 spans 17 residues. Germline V lookup: CDR1 MDHEN, CDR2 SYDVKM. Trimming took 4 bases from V and 1 from J; bases not matched to a gene: 9. CDR3 amino acids: CASSSPSGQGWNTEAFF. CDR3 bases: TGTGCCAGCAGTTCCCCCTCGGGACAGGGGTGGAACACTGAAGCTTTCTTT.

The V and J genes are TRBV6-1 and TRBJ1-1, with D unclear. This CDR3 comprises 13 residues. Germline V gene sequence: CDR1 MNHNS, CDR2 SASEGT. Trimming cost V 6 bases and J 1 base, with 9 bases left between them. DNA of the CDR3: TGTGCCAGCAGGGGAAGAGGGAACACTGAAGCTTTCTTT. This codes for CASRGRGNTEAFF.

The chain carries TRBV4-1 and TRBJ2-7, with 8 bases aligning to TRBD2. V shed 5 bases and J 7 bases; nucleotides not matched to a gene: 7. Germline loops: CDR1 MGHRA, CDR2 YSYEKL. The CDR3 loop spans 13 amino acids. The CDR3 coding sequence is TGCGCCAGCAGCATTAGCGGGGCGAAAGAGCAGTACTTC. Amino acids: CASSISGAKEQYF.

The chain combines TRBV7-9 with TRBJ1-1, with D possibly TRBD1 on 5 matching bases. Germline loops: CDR1 SEHNR, CDR2 FQNEAQ (reference sequence). The V gene lost 2 bases and the J gene lost 8 bases, with 12 bases spanning the gap. This CDR3 has 13 amino acids. The CDR3 loop is CASSLSSGSEAFF. The CDR3 DNA sequence: TGTGCCAGCAGCTTAAGTTCAGGGAGCGAAGCTTTCTTT.

V and J are TRBV25-1 and TRBJ2-3; 10 nucleotides line up with TRBD1. The CDR3 consists of 16 residues. The V gene end was trimmed by 6 bases and the J gene end by 4 bases; junction bases not matched to a gene: 10. The V gene's germline CDR1 is MGHDK and CDR2 SYGVNS. The chain's CDR3 is CASSETRDRGADTQYF. The CDR3 DNA is TGTGCCAGCAGCGAGACCCGGGACAGGGGTGCAGATACGCAGTATTTT.